This T cell receptor beta chain is drawn from a study of beta chain features in type 1 diabetes. Overall study results and limits: Type 1 diabetes patients had moderately but significantly shorter TCRB CDR3s in all four CD4+ subsets. Amplification by PCR could prefer shorter templates, with the same effect in patients and controls. Insertion counts at VDJ junctions were lower in type 1 diabetes patients, who also showed more deletions there.

This clone occurred a few times. As yet, its antigen is unknown. The sequenced template was cDNA made from the entire isolated RNA. Sequencing of naive, central memory and regulatory T cell samples gave an average of about 3.7 million reads. The table came from immunoSEQ multiplex PCR; TCRdb's copy has only in-frame clones and leaves some out. The repertoire holds some 330,000 clones, with approximately 12% as singletons. This CDR3 region has 15 residues. Trimming cost V 8 bases and J 8 bases; bases outside gene matches: 17. Germline-derived CDR1 and CDR2 are SEHNR and FQNEAQ (reference sequence). This chain connects TRBV7-9 to TRBJ1-2, with 7 bases identical to TRBD1. The source material was naive CD4+ T cells from blood. This TCR came from a woman younger than 30 with type 1 diabetes. The CDR3: CASQMRGGAPGGYTF. DNA of the CDR3: TGTGCCAGCCAGATGAGAGGGGGCGCCCCCGGCGGCTACACCTTC. Drawing the rest from reference TRBV7-9 and TRBJ1-2, the complete variable domain is DTGVSQNPRHKITKRGQNVTFRCDPISEHNRLYWYRQTLGQGPEFLTYFQNEAQLEKSRLLSDRFSAERPKGSFSTLEIQRTEQGDSAMYLCASQMRGGAPGGYTFGSGTRLTVV.